A single sample is the source of the 14 T cell receptor beta chains below, sequenced in a study of blood T cells in healthy people across ages. A second PCR of about 7 to 12 cycles used a sample-barcoded 5' primer and a J-beta primer mix. TCRdb fed the 5' RACE reads into MiXCR, producing one record per CDR3 protein. Found here are about 1.1 million distinct CDR3 sequences, roughly two fifths of them singletons; the top ten hold roughly 13%. The sample comprised blood. The receptor source for this set is a man aged 18 to 29 in good health.

This chain links TRBV5-5 with TRBJ2-7; 9 positions match TRBD2. With V trimmed by 0 bases and J by 3 bases, 4 bases remained unmatched. The CDR3 loop spans 15 amino acids. CDR1 is SGHKS and CDR2 is YYEKEE in the germline V gene (reference sequence). The CDR3 DNA reads as TGTGCCAGCAGCTTGGCGTCTAGCGGGATCTACGAGCAGTACTTC. Protein: CASSLASSGIYEQYF. Looking up the rest from reference TRBV5-5 and TRBJ2-7 gives the full variable domain: DAGVTQSPTHLIKTRGQQVTLRCSPISGHKSVSWYQQVLGQGPQFIFQYYEKEERGRGNFPDRFSARQFPNYSSELNVNALLLGDSALYLCASSLASSGIYEQYFGPGTRLTVT.

The rearrangement joins TRBV28 to TRBJ1-2; D unresolved. CDR1 is MDHEN, CDR2 SYDVKM, per germline. CDR3 length: 11 amino acids. The ends were cut back, 2 bases at V and 9 bases at J, with 7 bases in the middle. CDR3 in DNA: TGTGCCAGCAGTTTAGGGGAGCGCTACACCTTC. It codes for CASSLGERYTF.

In its sample, this clonotype was seen a few times. The chain carries TRBV9 and TRBJ2-5; no firm D call. The CDR3 consists of 14 residues. The ends were cut back, 4 bases at V and 11 bases at J, with 21 bases in the middle. Germline V gene lookup returns CDR1 SGDLS and CDR2 YYNGEE. The chain's CDR3 is CASSSADLGNEQYF. For the CDR3, the DNA is TGTGCCAGCAGCTCCGCCGACTTAGGGAATGAGCAGTACTTC.

This clonotype was detected a few times. The rearrangement links TRBV12-3 or TRBV12-4 to TRBJ1-4; D might be TRBD1 (6 bases). The CDR3 runs to 19 residues. Trimming shortened V by 5 bases and J by 2 bases, and 24 bases separated the two germline ends. This CDR3 reads CASSDPRTDSRFTNEKLFF. The CDR3 coding sequence is TGTGCCAGCAGTGACCCTCGAACGGACAGTCGGTTCACTAATGAAAAACTGTTTTTT.

This rearrangement joins TRBV2 to TRBJ1-1; 10 bases are a match to TRBD1. J gave up 1 base and V 8 bases, and 4 bases lay outside the gene matches. This CDR3 has 14 residues. CDR1 and CDR2 from the germline V gene are SNHLY and FYNNEI. The CDR3 sequence is CASDRDRGNTEAFF. The CDR3 nucleotides read TGTGCCAGCGACCGGGACAGGGGGAACACTGAAGCTTTCTTT.

The V and J genes are TRBV12-3 or TRBV12-4 and TRBJ1-4; D possibly corresponds to TRBD1 (5 bases). This CDR3 is built from 17 residues. Trimming left V 1 base short and J 5 bases short, with 17 bases between. CDR3 region: CASSLGGGRRVNEKLFF. In DNA form, the CDR3 reads TGTGCCAGCAGTTTAGGGGGCGGACGGAGGGTGAATGAAAAACTGTTTTTT.

This clonotype has a handful of counts. V and J are TRBV20-1 and TRBJ1-2; TRBD1 is a possible D gene (6 bases). V lost 0 bases and J 4 bases, leaving 15 bases between the germline ends. Germline V gene lookup returns CDR1 DFQATT and CDR2 SNEGSKA (reference sequence). The CDR3 sequence is 15 residues long. CDR3 sequence reads: CSARDTGQMTYGYTF. CDR3 in DNA: TGCAGTGCTAGAGATACAGGGCAAATGACCTATGGCTACACCTTC.

This chain joins TRBV4-1 and TRBJ1-2; 9 bases are a match to TRBD1. This CDR3 region has 16 residues. Trimming removed 4 bases from V and 1 base from J; junction bases left unmatched: 7. Germline-derived CDR1 and CDR2 are MGHRA and YSYEKL. The CDR3 here is CASSLGTGIINYGYTF. CDR3 coding DNA: TGCGCCAGCAGCCTCGGGACAGGGATTATTAACTATGGCTACACCTTC.

V gene TRBV6-2 or TRBV6-3 combines with J gene TRBJ1-2; unclear D gene. Germline V gene data show CDR1 as MNHEY and CDR2 as SVGEGT. V shed 8 bases and J shed 6 bases, with 10 bases lying between them. The CDR3 is 11 amino acids. As DNA, the CDR3 is TGTGCCAGCTATTATGTGGATGGCTACACCTTC. Translating it yields CASYYVDGYTF.

The chain has TRBV7-6 and TRBJ2-3; 12 bases fit TRBD2. From germline, CDR1 is SGHVS and CDR2 FNYEAQ. The V segment lost 0 bases and the J segment 5 bases; nucleotides outside the gene matches: 6. This CDR3 region has 17 residues. This CDR3 is CASSLAFPSGGEDTQYF. CDR3 sequence (DNA): TGTGCCAGCAGCTTAGCTTTCCCTAGCGGGGGGGAAGATACGCAGTATTTT.

This clonotype was seen a handful of times. The chain links TRBV25-1 to TRBJ2-7; TRBD1 matches at 7 bases. With 3 bases clipped from V and 4 bases from J, the junction kept 6 bases outside the gene matches. Germline values: CDR1 MGHDK, CDR2 SYGVNS. This CDR3 has 14 amino acids. The DNA of the CDR3 is TGTGCCAGCAGTGAGGTAGGGGGCGATTACGAGCAGTACTTC. Protein: CASSEVGGDYEQYF.

This clonotype appeared a single time. This chain uses TRBV3-1 with TRBJ1-5, with D perhaps TRBD1 (5 bases). Trimming removed 1 base from V and 0 bases from J, with 16 bases in between. Germline V lookup: CDR1 LGHDT, CDR2 YNNKEL (reference sequence). CDR3 size: 18 residues. The CDR3 protein is CASSQGGVARGSNQPQHF. CDR3 sequence (DNA): TGTGCCAGCAGCCAAGGGGGGGTGGCCAGAGGTAGCAATCAGCCCCAGCATTTT.

The chain combines TRBV27 with TRBJ1-2; D is undetermined. The germline gives CDR1 MNHEY, CDR2 SMNVEV (reference sequence). CDR3 length: 14 amino acids. The V end lost 8 bases, the J end lost 1 base, and 14 bases lay between the germline ends. CDR3 protein: CASALGSNNYGYTF. The CDR3 DNA follows: TGTGCCAGCGCCTTAGGGAGCAATAACTATGGCTACACCTTC.

This clonotype was counted a few times. This chain uses TRBV19 with TRBJ2-3; tentative D call: TRBD2 (6 bases). The germline V gene encodes CDR1 LNHDA and CDR2 SQIVND (reference sequence). This CDR3 region has 17 residues. Trimming cost V 7 bases and J 5 bases, with 25 bases left between them. This CDR3 reads CASKEGRGSMYRDTQYF. The CDR3 coding sequence is TGTGCCAGTAAGGAGGGTCGCGGTAGCATGTACAGAGATACGCAGTATTTT.